The rows below give T cell receptor beta chains drawn from one sample of a study of cytomegalovirus exposure and HLA in healthy donors. Measured with immunoSEQ multiplex PCR; TCRdb has only the in-frame clones, and not every one. Its table records about 190,000 clones. The sequenced sample was PBMCs. These TCRs come from a man aged 25-45 years in good health and CMV-seronegative. Both conserved end residues are part of each CDR3. Fields, in order: J gene, V gene, D gene, CDR3 protein, CDR3 DNA. D genes are given only for firm matches.

TRBJ1-4 | TRBV5-4 | TRBD1 | CASSSGGDEKLFF | TGTGCCAGCAGCTCAGGGGGCGATGAAAAACTGTTTTTT
TRBJ1-1 | TRBV6-1 | - | CASSRRYSEGTEAFF | TGTGCCAGCAGTAGACGGTACTCCGAGGGTACTGAAGCTTTCTTT
TRBJ1-1 | TRBV11-2 | - | CASSGRMGAPLTEAFF | TGTGCCAGCAGCGGTAGGATGGGGGCTCCACTCACTGAAGCTTTCTTT
TRBJ2-7 | TRBV5-1 | - | CASSLDNEQYF | TGCGCCAGCAGCTTGGATAACGAGCAGTACTTC
TRBJ1-5 | TRBV2 | TRBD1 | CASIQGSGDQPQHF | TGTGCCAGCATACAGGGGAGTGGCGATCAGCCCCAGCATTTT
TRBJ2-7 | TRBV6-5 | TRBD1 | CASRSGTGEVNEQYF | TGTGCCAGCAGGTCCGGGACAGGAGAAGTAAACGAGCAGTACTTC
TRBJ1-2 | TRBV18 | TRBD1 | CASSPRGQDGYTF | TGTGCCAGCTCACCACGAGGACAGGATGGCTACACCTTC
TRBJ1-5 | TRBV7-2 | - | CASSLRSLGQPQHF | TGTGCCAGCAGCTTACGGAGTCTCGGGCAGCCCCAGCATTTT
TRBJ1-5 | TRBV10-3 | - | CAISQSNQPQHF | TGTGCCATCAGTCAGAGCAATCAGCCCCAGCATTTT
TRBJ2-7 | TRBV7-9 | TRBD2 | CASSSPGLAGGEQYF | TGTGCCAGCAGCTCCCCGGGACTAGCGGGGGGCGAGCAGTACTTC
TRBJ2-1 | TRBV27 | - | CASSLRDNEQFF | TGTGCCAGCAGTTTGAGGGACAATGAGCAGTTCTTC
TRBJ1-2 | TRBV15 | TRBD1 | CATSRDPPYRGEGGYTF | TGTGCCACCAGCAGAGATCCACCGTACAGGGGGGAGGGCGGCTACACCTTC
TRBJ2-5 | TRBV11-3 | TRBD2 | CASSLVAGGPKTQYF | TGTGCCAGCAGCTTAGTAGCGGGGGGGCCGAAGACCCAGTACTTC
TRBJ1-1 | TRBV5-1 | - | CASSSALDRNTEAFF | TGCGCCAGCAGCTCTGCCTTGGACAGGAACACTGAAGCTTTCTTT
TRBJ1-1 | TRBV7-2 | - | CASSSQGLGTEAFF | TGTGCCAGCAGCTCTCAGGGGTTGGGCACTGAAGCTTTCTTT
TRBJ1-4 | TRBV15 | TRBD1 | CATSRSGQGANEKLFF | TGTGCCACCAGCAGATCGGGACAGGGGGCTAATGAAAAACTGTTTTTT
TRBJ2-7 | TRBV27 | TRBD1 | CASSLGNTGAREQYF | TGTGCCAGCAGTTTAGGGAACACAGGGGCGAGGGAGCAGTACTTC
TRBJ1-2 | TRBV6-1 | - | CASRLTGNYGYTF | TGTGCCAGCAGGTTAACAGGGAACTATGGCTACACCTTC
TRBJ2-1 | TRBV5-1 | TRBD1 | CASSYLLGGRHYNEQFF | TGCGCCAGCAGCTATCTATTAGGGGGCCGTCACTACAATGAGCAGTTCTTC
TRBJ2-7 | TRBV5-1 | TRBD1 | CASSWTGVGEQYF | TGCGCCAGCAGCTGGACAGGGGTGGGCGAGCAGTACTTC
TRBJ1-1 | TRBV4-3 | - | CASSQGGGLNTEAFF | TGCGCCAGCAGCCAAGGGGGGGGCCTGAACACTGAAGCTTTCTTT
TRBJ2-7 | TRBV9 | - | CASSAAGGWSYEQYF | TGTGCCAGCAGCGCGGCCGGCGGGTGGTCCTACGAGCAGTACTTC
TRBJ1-1 | TRBV18 | - | CASSPTGGNTEAFF | TGTGCCAGCTCACCGACCGGGGGGAACACTGAAGCTTTCTTT
TRBJ2-2 | TRBV14 | - | CASSQVRAYTGELFF | TGTGCCAGCAGCCAAGTCAGGGCCTACACCGGGGAGCTGTTTTTT
TRBJ1-3 | TRBV9 | - | CASSVGSSGNTIYF | TGTGCCAGCAGCGTAGGCAGCTCTGGAAACACCATATATTTT
TRBJ2-7 | TRBV18 | TRBD1 | CASSPTFDLNFGTGAEQYF | TGTGCCAGCTCACCAACTTTTGACCTCAATTTCGGGACAGGGGCTGAGCAGTACTTC
TRBJ2-7 | TRBV27 | TRBD2 | CASSFRLAGAPNYEQYF | TGTGCCAGCAGTTTTCGTCTAGCGGGGGCTCCCAACTACGAGCAGTACTTC
TRBJ2-7 | TRBV6-1 | TRBD1 | CASSIGTGYEQYF | TGTGCCAGCAGTATAGGGACAGGCTACGAGCAGTACTTC
TRBJ2-2 | TRBV5-1 | - | CASSAGDTGELFF | TGCGCCAGCAGCGCCGGGGACACCGGGGAGCTGTTTTTT
TRBJ2-7 | TRBV7-2 | - | CASSLLPGPYEQYF | TGTGCCAGCAGCTTACTTCCAGGGCCCTACGAGCAGTACTTC
TRBJ2-7 | TRBV29-1 | - | CTQGLSYEQYF | TGCACCCAGGGGTTATCCTACGAGCAGTACTTC
TRBJ1-4 | TRBV28 | TRBD1 | CASSFGTVNEKLFF | TGTGCCAGCAGTTTCGGGACAGTGAATGAAAAACTGTTTTTT
TRBJ2-7 | TRBV7-9 | - | CASSLGTGLPYEQYF | TGTGCCAGCAGCTTGGGTACAGGGCTCCCCTACGAGCAGTACTTC
TRBJ1-6 | TRBV2 | - | CASSEDRDGSPLHF | TGTGCCAGCAGTGAAGACAGGGATGGTTCACCCCTCCACTTT
TRBJ2-2 | TRBV11-3 | - | CASSSHRVLTGELFF | TGTGCCAGCAGCTCCCACAGGGTGCTCACCGGGGAGCTGTTTTTT
TRBJ1-4 | TRBV5-6 | TRBD1 | CASSLRQGGHEKLFF | TGTGCCAGCAGCCTGAGACAGGGAGGCCATGAAAAACTGTTTTTT
TRBJ2-5 | TRBV13 | - | CASSHTREAGTQYF | TGTGCCAGCAGTCATACCCGAGAGGCCGGGACCCAGTACTTC